Detailed here is one TCR beta chain. Its matching antigen is unknown. This entry belongs to a study of T cell responses to AZD1222 COVID-19 vaccine. Study-wide context: Pooling was applied to second doses at about 4 or about 12 weeks.

Repertoires were generated with immunoSEQ multiplex PCR, while TCRdb's copy carries only in-frame clones and drops some. The sample contains about 130,000 clones, around 90% of which appear only once. V shed 4 bases and J shed 5 bases, with 10 bases lying between them. The CDR3 loop spans 13 amino acids. Per the germline V gene, CDR1 is KGHDR and CDR2 is SFDVKD. Study results and caveats: The peak T cell response came first, and repertoires were sampled only after it. Spike-specific TCR breadth and depth went up after people got two AZD1222 doses. Clonal diversity may have been underestimated, and the donors were mostly white British, with more females than males.

The genes are TRBV24-1 and TRBJ1-1; maybe TRBD1 (5 bases). Sequenced material: peripheral blood, taken on day 0 of AZD1222 vaccination. This sequence originates from an adult in good health. The CDR3, as DNA: TGTGCCACCAGTGACCTGGGGGGGACTGAAGCTTTCTTT. It yields the protein CATSDLGGTEAFF.